This note documents a single T cell receptor beta chain sequence. The antigen is not known. This CDR3 has 17 residues. With 1 base removed from V and 2 bases from J, the gap between germline ends came to 17 bases. Germline values: CDR1 SGDLS, CDR2 YYNGEE. This sample stems from a study of T-cell memory formation after mild COVID-19. One entry per CDR3 protein, called by TCRdb with MiXCR from the 5' RACE reads. The repertoire includes approximately 430,000 distinct CDR3 sequences, about 22% of them detected once, and approximately 14% sits in the top ten. Study-wide results and caveats: Those CD4+ clones that contracted were mainly in CM and EM (CD8+ ones in EMRA). Clonal second-wave expansions that peaked on day 37 had unconfirmed SARS-CoV-2 specificity.

This rearrangement joins TRBV9 to TRBJ2-3; a weak D match, TRBD1 (6 bases). The sequence was collected from an adult woman who had mild COVID-19 (a few samples of this study predate the infection). Cell type and time point are not known. The sample consisted of PBMCs or a T cell subset sorted from them (not recorded which). The CDR3 DNA follows: TGTGCCAGCAGCGTAACAGGGTCCCTCTTTAACACAGATACGCAGTATTTT. Translating gives CASSVTGSLFNTDTQYF.